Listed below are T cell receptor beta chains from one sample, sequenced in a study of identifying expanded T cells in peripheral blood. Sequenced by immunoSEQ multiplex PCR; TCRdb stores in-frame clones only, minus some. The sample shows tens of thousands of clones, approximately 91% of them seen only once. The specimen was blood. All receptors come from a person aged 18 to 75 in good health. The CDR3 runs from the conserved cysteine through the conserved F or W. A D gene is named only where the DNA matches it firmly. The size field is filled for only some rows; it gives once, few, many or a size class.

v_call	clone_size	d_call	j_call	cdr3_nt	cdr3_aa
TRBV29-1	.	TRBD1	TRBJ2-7	TGCAGCGCCGGTTTGGGACAGGGGGACTACGAGCAGTACTTC	CSAGLGQGDYEQYF
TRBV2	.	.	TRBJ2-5	TGTGCCAGCAGTCGATTGCGTGGGGAGACCCAGTACTTC	CASSRLRGETQYF
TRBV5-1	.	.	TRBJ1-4	TGCGCCAGCAGCTTGTCGGTTTCGACTAATGAAAAACTGTTTTTT	CASSLSVSTNEKLFF
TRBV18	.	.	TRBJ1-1	TGTGCCAGCTCACCCCTGAGGGAGTTGAACACTGAAGCTTTCTTT	CASSPLRELNTEAFF
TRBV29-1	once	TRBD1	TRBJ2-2	TGCAGCGTTAAGTTGGATAGGACAGGATGGGACACCGGGGAGCTGTTTTTT	CSVKLDRTGWDTGELFF
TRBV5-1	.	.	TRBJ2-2	TGCGCCAGCAGCTTGGACCGAACCGGGGAGCTGTTTTTT	CASSLDRTGELFF
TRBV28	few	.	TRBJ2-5	TGTGCCAGCAGTCTCCTTCAGACAGGAGGGGGAGAGACCCAGTACTTC	CASSLLQTGGGETQYF
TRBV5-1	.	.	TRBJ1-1	TGCGCCAGCAGCTTGGTGGAGGGTGAAGCTTTCTTT	CASSLVEGEAFF
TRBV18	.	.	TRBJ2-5	TGTGCCAGCTCACCTTGGACGGGCGACAGTAGAGAGACCCAGTACTTC	CASSPWTGDSRETQYF
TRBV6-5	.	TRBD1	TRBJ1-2	TGTGCCAGCAGGGGACAGGGGGCGCATGGCTACACCTTC	CASRGQGAHGYTF
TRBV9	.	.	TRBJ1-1	TGTGCCAGCAGCCGTGACGTCGAGTGGGAGGGAGCTTTCTTT	CASSRDVEWEGAFF
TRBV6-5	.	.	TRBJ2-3	TGTGCCAGCAGTTACGGGGCTAGCACAGATACGCAGTATTTT	CASSYGASTDTQYF
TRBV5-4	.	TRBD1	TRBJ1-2	TGTGCCAGCAGCTCCAACAGGGGGACTAACTATGGCTACACCTTC	CASSSNRGTNYGYTF
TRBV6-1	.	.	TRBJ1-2	TGTGCCAGCAGTGAGGGGTTAAACTATGGCTACACCTTC	CASSEGLNYGYTF
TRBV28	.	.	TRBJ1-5	TGTGCCAGTAGCCCGGGCAGCCCTAGGGGCAATCAGCCCCAGCATTTT	CASSPGSPRGNQPQHF
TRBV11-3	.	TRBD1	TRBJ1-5	TGTGCCAGCAGCCCCCCCCACGAGGGGGCCAGCAATCAGCCCCAGCATTTT	CASSPPHEGASNQPQHF
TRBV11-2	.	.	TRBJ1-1	TGTGCCAGCAGCTTAACGACAGTGAACACTGAAGCTTTCTTT	CASSLTTVNTEAFF
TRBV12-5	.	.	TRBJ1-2	TGTGCTAGTGGTTTTGGTCGTCAAGGCTTCGCCAACTATGGCTACACCTTC	CASGFGRQGFANYGYTF
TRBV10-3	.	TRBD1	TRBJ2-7	TGTGCCATCAGTGAGAGAAACAGGGGCAACGAGCAGTACTTC	CAISERNRGNEQYF
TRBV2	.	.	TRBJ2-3	TGTGCCAGCAGTGAAGTTGCGGGGAAAACAGATACGCAGTATTTT	CASSEVAGKTDTQYF
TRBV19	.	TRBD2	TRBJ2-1	TGTGCCAGTAGTATAGTGGGACTAGCGAATGAGCAGTTCTTC	CASSIVGLANEQFF
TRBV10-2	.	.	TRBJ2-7	TGCGCCAGCAGTGAGGCAGGGAAGTACGAGCAGTACTTC	CASSEAGKYEQYF
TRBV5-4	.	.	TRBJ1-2	TGTGCCAGCACAGTGGGGGATTCGGGTGGCTACACCTTC	CASTVGDSGGYTF
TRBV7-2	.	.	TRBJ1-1	TGTGCCAGCAGCTTATACAGGGACACTGAAGCTTTCTTT	CASSLYRDTEAFF
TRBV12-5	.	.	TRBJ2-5	TGTGCTAGTGGTTTGGGGGCTGGACGGGGGGAGACCCAGTACTTC	CASGLGAGRGETQYF
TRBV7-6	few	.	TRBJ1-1	TGTGCCAGCAGCTTAGGGATGAACACTGAAGCTTTCTTT	CASSLGMNTEAFF
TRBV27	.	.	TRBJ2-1	TGTGCCAGCAGCCCTGAGGATGACCTTCGTAGGGAGCAGTTCTTC	CASSPEDDLRREQFF
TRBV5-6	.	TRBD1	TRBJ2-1	TGTGCCAGCAGCGCGGAAACCGGGACAGGAGGGAACAATGAGCAGTTCTTC	CASSAETGTGGNNEQFF
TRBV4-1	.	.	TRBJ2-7	TGCGCCAGCAGCCAAGTAGGGACATTAGGGATCTACGAGCAGTACTTC	CASSQVGTLGIYEQYF
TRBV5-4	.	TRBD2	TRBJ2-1	TGTGCCAGCAGCTTGGCCGGACTAGTTTTTGATGAGCAGTTCTTC	CASSLAGLVFDEQFF
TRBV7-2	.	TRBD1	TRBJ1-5	TGTGCCAGCAGCTTGTCGACAGGGGGGTATAGGGGCAATCAGCCCCAGCATTTT	CASSLSTGGYRGNQPQHF
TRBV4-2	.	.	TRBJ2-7	TGTGCCAGCAGCCAAGTTGGAGCTTGGGAGCAGTACTTC	CASSQVGAWEQYF